These 27 T cell receptor beta chains came from one sample sequenced in a study of blood T cell repertoires in COVID-19. Assay: immunoSEQ multiplex PCR; the TCRdb copy retains only in-frame clones and omits some. The repertoire includes hundreds of thousands of clones, around 87% of them detected once, and about 1% sits in the top ten. Source material: PBMCs or T cells enriched from blood (not recorded which). The receptors stem from a man between 18 and 35 years old who had recovered from COVID-19.

The chain recombines TRBV27 with TRBJ2-7, with 10 bases that match TRBD2. V dropped 0 bases and J dropped 3; count of bases not matched to a gene: 5. CDR1 is MNHEY, CDR2 SMNVEV, per germline (reference sequence). This CDR3 comprises 16 residues. The CDR3 DNA is TGTGCCAGCAGTTTATCCCCACTAGCGGGGTACTACGAGCAGTACTTC. Protein: CASSLSPLAGYYEQYF.

The CDR3 nucleotides read TGCAGTGCTAGTCCGAGACAGGGGCTCTCCTACAATGAGCAGTTCTTC. This codes for CSASPRQGLSYNEQFF. The V gene is TRBV20-1, the J gene TRBJ2-1; 8 bases fit TRBD1. V dropped 3 bases and J dropped 0; count of bases not matched to a gene: 7. The CDR3 is 16 amino acids. Germline V gene data show CDR1 as DFQATT and CDR2 as SNEGSKA (reference sequence).

V is TRBV11-2 and J is TRBJ2-5; D gene ambiguous. CDR1 and CDR2 (germline): SGHAT, FQNNGV. Between the trimmed V and J ends, which lost 4 bases and 2 bases, there was a span of 5 bases. CDR3 length: 12 amino acids. This CDR3 is CASSSSQETQYF. CDR3 sequence (DNA): TGTGCCAGCAGCTCATCACAAGAGACCCAGTACTTC.

The rearrangement uses TRBV4-3 and TRBJ2-7; TRBD1 matches 12 bases. The CDR3 totals 16 residues. Trimming cost V 4 bases and J 4 bases; bases outside gene matches: 8. In germline, CDR1 is LGHNA, CDR2 YSLEER. CDR3 amino acids: CASSLGTGGAGYEQYF. The CDR3, as DNA: TGCGCCAGCAGCCTAGGGACAGGGGGCGCGGGGTACGAGCAGTACTTC.

This clone was counted between two and nine times. The identical CDR3 is also encoded by other nucleotide sequences in the sample. The chain has TRBV6-4 and TRBJ2-1; TRBD2 matches at 10 bases. CDR3 length equals 15 residues. CDR1 and CDR2 (germline): MRHNA, SNTAGT. The J segment lost 7 bases and the V segment lost 0 bases, leaving 3 bases of the junction unmatched. In nucleotides, the CDR3 is TGTGCCAGCAGTGACTCCAGCGGGGGGGCAAATGAGCAGTTCTTC. Translating gives CASSDSSGGANEQFF.

V and J are TRBV7-2 and TRBJ1-1; D might be TRBD1 (5 bases). The CDR3 is 16 amino acids. Germline V gene lookup returns CDR1 SGHTA and CDR2 FQGNSA. Trimming took 5 bases from V and 4 from J, leaving 20 bases between them. CDR3 amino acids: CASSLLRDSWSTEAFF. DNA of the CDR3: TGTGCCAGCAGCCTCCTCCGAGACAGCTGGAGCACTGAAGCTTTCTTT.

A single count supports this clone. The chain combines TRBV28 with TRBJ2-7; 11 bases agree with TRBD1. CDR1 is MDHEN, CDR2 SYDVKM, per germline. Trimming removed 8 bases from V and 6 bases from J; junction bases left unmatched: 12. CDR3 length equals 15 residues. The CDR3 region is CASLPGQGALAEQYF. In DNA form, the CDR3 reads TGTGCCAGCCTCCCCGGACAGGGGGCTTTGGCCGAGCAGTACTTC.

This clone came up a few times. This chain uses TRBV9 with TRBJ1-4, with 8 bases fitting TRBD1. This CDR3 is built from 16 residues. The germline gives CDR1 SGDLS, CDR2 YYNGEE. Trimming removed 4 bases from V and 8 bases from J; junction bases left unmatched: 13. The DNA of the CDR3 is TGTGCCAGCAGCTCAGGGACAGGTCCTAGTCGAGAAAAACTGTTTTTT. Its protein product is CASSSGTGPSREKLFF.

This clone was seen a few times. The chain links TRBV19 to TRBJ2-1; 12 nucleotides match TRBD2. With 10 bases clipped from V and 9 bases from J, the junction kept 10 bases outside the gene matches. This CDR3 spans 14 amino acids. Germline loops: CDR1 LNHDA, CDR2 SQIVND (reference sequence). CDR3 loop: CAISSSGRAGEQFF. The DNA for the CDR3 is TGTGCCATCTCCTCTAGCGGGAGGGCAGGTGAGCAGTTCTTC.

V and J are TRBV5-8 and TRBJ2-7; TRBD2 might be the D (6 bases). Germline V gives CDR1 SGHTS, CDR2 YDEGEE. Trimming shortened V by 6 bases and J by 3 bases, and 19 bases separated the two germline ends. This CDR3 spans 15 amino acids. Written as DNA, the CDR3 is TGTGCCAGCAACCTGGGTGGGAGGACCATCTACGAGCAGTACTTC. Translation gives CASNLGGRTIYEQYF.

The genes are TRBV5-6 and TRBJ1-6; TRBD1 might be the D (6 bases). The V end was cut by 0 bases, the J end by 11 bases, with 12 bases between. There are 14 residues in the CDR3. CDR1 and CDR2 from the germline V gene are SGHDT and YYEEEE. CDR3 DNA: TGTGCCAGCAGCTTGGCTCAGGGGCGGGCACCCCTCCACTTT. Protein product: CASSLAQGRAPLHF.

This clone was detected once. The chain combines TRBV29-1 with TRBJ2-5; 11 nucleotides agree with TRBD2. CDR1 and CDR2 (germline): SQVTM, ANQGSEA. The CDR3 is 15 amino acids. With V trimmed by 6 bases and J by 5 bases, 11 bases remained unmatched. The CDR3 DNA sequence: TGCAGCGTAGCTACTAGCGGGGGTGCAGGGGAGACCCAGTACTTC. Its translation is CSVATSGGAGETQYF.

The rearrangement uses TRBV9 and TRBJ2-3, with 10 bases aligning to TRBD2. CDR3 length: 14 residues. Per the germline V gene, CDR1 is SGDLS and CDR2 is YYNGEE. J gave up 9 bases and V 1 base, and 5 bases lay outside the gene matches. CDR3 coding DNA: TGTGCCAGCAGCGTACTAGCGGGAGACCCCACGCAGTATTTT. Protein sequence: CASSVLAGDPTQYF.

The chain is built from TRBV6-5 and TRBJ1-6; the D gene is possibly TRBD1 (6 bases). CDR1 and CDR2 (germline): MNHEY, SVGAGI. Trimming cost V 2 bases and J 10 bases, with 15 bases left between them. The CDR3 runs to 15 residues. The CDR3 protein is CASSYRGRGTSPLHF. The DNA of the CDR3 is TGTGCCAGCAGTTACAGGGGGAGAGGTACGTCACCCCTCCACTTT.

This chain links TRBV6-6 with TRBJ1-6, with a weak D call TRBD1 (6 bases). V lost 2 bases, J lost 7 bases, and 12 bases lay in between. There are 15 residues in the CDR3. Germline V gene sequence: CDR1 MNHNY, CDR2 SVGAGI (reference sequence). For the CDR3, the DNA is TGTGCCAGCAGTTACGCAATTACAGGGAATTCACCCCTCCACTTT. Amino acid sequence: CASSYAITGNSPLHF.

The chain has TRBV12-3 or TRBV12-4 and TRBJ2-1; the D gene is possibly TRBD2 (6 bases). V was pared by 7 bases and J by 7 bases, with 11 bases between. The CDR3 spans 12 residues. The CDR3 DNA is TGTGCCAGCACCGGGACTCAGAATGAGCAGTTCTTC. This translates into CASTGTQNEQFF.

The chain couples TRBV7-9 to TRBJ1-2; 8 bases agree with TRBD1. The CDR3 has 17 amino acids. Trimming removed 4 bases from V and 0 bases from J; junction bases left unmatched: 10. CDR1 is SEHNR and CDR2 is FQNEAQ in the germline V gene (reference sequence). The CDR3: CASSSGQGLLANYGYTF. The DNA of the CDR3 is TGTGCCAGCAGCTCCGGACAGGGCCTGTTAGCTAACTATGGCTACACCTTC. Full variable domain (remainder filled in from reference TRBV7-9 and TRBJ1-2): DTGVSQNPRHKITKRGQNVTFRCDPISEHNRLYWYRQTLGQGPEFLTYFQNEAQLEKSRLLSDRFSAERPKGSFSTLEIQRTEQGDSAMYLCASSSGQGLLANYGYTFGSGTRLTVV.

The gene calls are TRBV25-1 and TRBJ1-5; 9 bases fit TRBD1. J lost 6 bases, V lost 6 bases, and 6 bases had no gene match. Germline loops: CDR1 MGHDK, CDR2 SYGVNS. The CDR3 runs to 14 residues. The CDR3 DNA sequence: TGTGCCAGCAGGGGGGACAGGGCGGGTCAGCCCCAGCATTTT. Its protein is CASRGDRAGQPQHF.

The V call is TRBV7-2, the J call TRBJ2-7; a possible D gene is TRBD2 (6 bases). There are 17 residues in the CDR3. Germline V gene lookup returns CDR1 SGHTA and CDR2 FQGNSA. Trimming shortened V by 4 bases and J by 0 bases, and 19 bases separated the two germline ends. CDR3 sequence reads: CASSSRGGGISSYEQYF. The CDR3, as DNA: TGTGCCAGCAGCTCCAGAGGAGGCGGGATAAGCTCCTACGAGCAGTACTTC.

V usage is TRBV7-9 and J usage is TRBJ1-1; TRBD1 is a possible D gene (5 bases). The CDR3 is made up of 16 amino acids. Germline V lookup: CDR1 SEHNR, CDR2 FQNEAQ (reference sequence). Between the trimmed V and J ends, which lost 2 bases and 0 bases, there was a span of 13 bases. CDR3 bases: TGTGCCAGCAGCTTATCGGCGACAGCCGTGAACACTGAAGCTTTCTTT. Amino acid sequence: CASSLSATAVNTEAFF.

This clone was picked up one time. The CDR3 bases are TGTGCCACCAGTGATTCACAGGGATCTAATCAGCCCCAGCATTTT. The encoded protein is CATSDSQGSNQPQHF. V usage is TRBV24-1 and J usage is TRBJ1-5; a weak D match, TRBD1 (6 bases). The CDR3 consists of 15 residues. Germline CDR1 and CDR2: KGHDR and SFDVKD. V lost 2 bases to trimming and J lost 4 bases, with 11 bases between them.

The gene calls are TRBV28 and TRBJ1-4; tentatively, D is TRBD1 (5 bases). Trimming took off 2 bases at V and 8 bases at J, with 12 bases between the two ends. Germline CDR1 and CDR2: MDHEN and SYDVKM. This CDR3 is built from 14 residues. CDR3 nucleotide sequence: TGTGCCAGCAGTTTAGCGCAGGGCGGCGAAAAACTGTTTTTT. Translating gives CASSLAQGGEKLFF.

The chain combines TRBV14 with TRBJ1-6; D possibly corresponds to TRBD1 (6 bases). Deletions cut 4 bases from V and 2 bases from J, with 9 bases between. CDR3 length equals 15 residues. Germline V CDR1 and CDR2: SGHDN, FVKESK. The CDR3 DNA sequence: TGTGCCAGCAGCCCTACAGGGACCTATAATTCACCCCTCCACTTT. It yields the protein CASSPTGTYNSPLHF.

The chain combines TRBV5-1 with TRBJ1-1, with D tentatively TRBD1 (5 bases). Germline values: CDR1 SGHRS, CDR2 YFSETQ. This CDR3 has 13 amino acids. Trimming shortened V by 4 bases and J by 8 bases, and 15 bases separated the two germline ends. Here the CDR3 DNA reads TGCGCCAGCAGCCAGGGAGGGTCGGGGGAAGCTTTCTTT. Its protein is CASSQGGSGEAFF.

The CDR3 sequence is CASSWEGTAGRYF. The CDR3 DNA reads TGTGCCAGCAGCTGGGAGGGGACGGCTGGAAGGTATTTT. The chain couples TRBV11-2 to TRBJ2-3, with 7 bases that match TRBD2. Trimming at V came to 4 bases and at J to 14 bases, leaving 12 bases not matched to a gene. CDR3 length equals 13 residues. CDR1 is SGHAT, CDR2 FQNNGV, per germline.

The rearrangement uses TRBV20-1 and TRBJ2-3; 8 bases map to TRBD1. The junction had 2 bases not matched to a gene; V was cut back by 7 bases and J by 5 bases. Germline CDR1 and CDR2: DFQATT and SNEGSKA (reference sequence). The CDR3 is 11 amino acids. This CDR3 is CSDRGEDTQYF. CDR3 nucleotide sequence: TGCAGTGACAGGGGGGAAGATACGCAGTATTTT.

CDR3 coding DNA: TGTGCCAGCTCACCACGCCTACCGGGACTACTAAGACGCAACATCACAGATACGCAGTATTTT. Translated: CASSPRLPGLLRRNITDTQYF. The rearrangement joins TRBV18 to TRBJ2-3; 7 bases match TRBD2. J gave up 2 bases and V 1 base, and 21 bases lay outside the gene matches. Germline CDR1 KGHSH, CDR2 LQKENI. The CDR3 has 21 amino acids.